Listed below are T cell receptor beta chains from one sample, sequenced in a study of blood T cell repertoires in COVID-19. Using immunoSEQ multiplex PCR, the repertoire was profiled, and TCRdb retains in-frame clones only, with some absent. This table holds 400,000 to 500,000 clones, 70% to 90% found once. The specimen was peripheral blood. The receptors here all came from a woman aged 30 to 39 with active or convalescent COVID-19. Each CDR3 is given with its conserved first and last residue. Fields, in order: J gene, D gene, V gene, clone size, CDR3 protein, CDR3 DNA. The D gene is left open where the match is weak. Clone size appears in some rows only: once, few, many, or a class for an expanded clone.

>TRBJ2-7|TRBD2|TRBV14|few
CASSQDRGGQQYF
TGTGCCAGCAGCCAAGATCGGGGGGGCCAGCAGTACTTC
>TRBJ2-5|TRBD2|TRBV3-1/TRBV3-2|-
CASSQERGSVGTQYF
TGTGCCAGCAGCCAAGAACGCGGGAGTGTGGGGACCCAGTACTTC
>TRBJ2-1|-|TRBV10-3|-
CAISGSGNNEQFF
TGTGCCATCAGTGGTAGCGGAAACAATGAGCAGTTCTTC
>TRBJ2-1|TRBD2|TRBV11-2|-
CASSSYPETSGGLTEQFF
TGTGCCAGCAGCTCATACCCCGAGACTAGCGGGGGTTTGACTGAGCAGTTCTTC
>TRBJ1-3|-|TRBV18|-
CASSPPGTPVGNTIYF
TGTGCCAGCAGTCCACCGGGAACTCCGGTGGGAAACACCATATATTTT
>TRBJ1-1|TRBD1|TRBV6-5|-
CASSSRLGTGNTEAFF
TGTGCCAGCAGTTCTCGATTGGGGACAGGGAACACTGAAGCTTTCTTT
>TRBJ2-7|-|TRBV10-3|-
CAISEQGRRHEQYF
TGTGCCATCAGTGAGCAGGGCCGTCGGCACGAGCAGTACTTC
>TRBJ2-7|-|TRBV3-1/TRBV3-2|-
CASSQEGHPRDEQYF
TGTGCCAGCAGCCAAGAGGGACACCCGCGGGACGAGCAGTACTTC
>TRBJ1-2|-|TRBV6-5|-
CASKGVPDYGYTF
TGTGCCAGCAAAGGAGTGCCTGACTATGGCTACACCTTC
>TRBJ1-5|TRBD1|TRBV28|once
CASSFMGTGGNQPQHF
TGTGCCAGCAGTTTTATGGGGACAGGGGGCAATCAGCCCCAGCATTTT
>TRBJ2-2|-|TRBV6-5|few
CASRRRQFTGELFF
TGTGCCAGCAGGCGACGACAGTTCACCGGGGAGCTGTTTTTT
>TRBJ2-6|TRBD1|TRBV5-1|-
CASSLVLIGDRGSGANVLTF
TGCGCCAGCAGCTTGGTTCTTATTGGGGACAGGGGTTCTGGGGCCAACGTCCTGACTTTC
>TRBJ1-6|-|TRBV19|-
CASSMYHLNSPLHF
TGTGCCAGTAGTATGTACCATCTAAATTCACCCCTCCACTTT
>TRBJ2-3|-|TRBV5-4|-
CASSPTGSTDTQYF
TGTGCCAGCAGCCCGACCGGGAGCACAGATACGCAGTATTTT
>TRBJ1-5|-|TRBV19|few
CASSLALDQPQHF
TGTGCCAGTAGCCTGGCCCTGGATCAGCCCCAGCATTTT
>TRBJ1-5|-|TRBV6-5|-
CASHRQNQPQHF
TGTGCCAGCCATCGACAAAATCAGCCCCAGCATTTT
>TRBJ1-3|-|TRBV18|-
CASSPGTPSSGNTIYF
TGTGCCAGCTCACCAGGGACTCCTTCCTCTGGAAACACCATATATTTT
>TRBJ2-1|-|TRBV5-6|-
CASSLANRAIYNEQFF
TGTGCCAGCAGCTTGGCGAACAGGGCAATTTACAATGAGCAGTTCTTC
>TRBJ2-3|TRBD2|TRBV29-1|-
CSATSGTSADTQYF
TGCAGCGCTACATCCGGGACTAGCGCAGATACGCAGTATTTT
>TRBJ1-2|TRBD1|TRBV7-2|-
CASSFDRGDYGYTF
TGTGCCAGCAGCTTCGACAGGGGGGACTATGGCTACACCTTC
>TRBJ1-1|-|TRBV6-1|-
CASSEGNRNTEAFF
TGTGCCAGCAGTGAAGGTAACAGGAACACTGAAGCTTTCTTT
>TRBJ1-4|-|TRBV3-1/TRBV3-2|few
CASSQGRTATNEKLFF
TGTGCCAGCAGCCAAGGGAGGACAGCAACTAATGAAAAACTGTTTTTT
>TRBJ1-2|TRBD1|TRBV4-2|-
CASSQGTGEYYGYTF
TGTGCCAGCAGCCAAGGGACAGGAGAATACTATGGCTACACCTTC
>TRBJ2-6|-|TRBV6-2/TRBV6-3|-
CASSRGSGANVLTF
TGTGCCAGCAGTAGGGGCTCTGGGGCCAACGTCCTGACTTTC
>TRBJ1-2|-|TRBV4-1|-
CASSQVSRDTSNYGYTF
TGCGCCAGCAGCCAAGTATCCCGGGACACCTCTAACTATGGCTACACCTTC
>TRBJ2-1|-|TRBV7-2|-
CASSLESGNNEQFF
TGTGCCAGCAGCTTAGAGTCCGGGAACAATGAGCAGTTCTTC
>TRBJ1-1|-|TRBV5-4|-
CASSSRTENTEAFF
TGTGCCAGCAGCTCCCGGACAGAGAACACTGAAGCTTTCTTT
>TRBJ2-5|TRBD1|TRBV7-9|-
CASSLSLTGGTRETQYF
TGTGCCAGCAGCTTATCCCTGACAGGGGGGACGAGGGAGACCCAGTACTTC
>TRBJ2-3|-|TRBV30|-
CAWDGGAGGFTDTQYF
TGTGCCTGGGATGGAGGAGCGGGTGGCTTCACAGATACGCAGTATTTT
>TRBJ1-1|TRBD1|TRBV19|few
CASSIFGTANTEAFF
TGTGCCAGTAGTATCTTCGGGACAGCTAACACTGAAGCTTTCTTT
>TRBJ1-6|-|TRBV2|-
CASGSRDLTFISPLHF
TGTGCCAGCGGAAGCCGGGACTTAACCTTCATTTCACCCCTCCACTTT